A single sample is the source of the 23 T cell receptor beta chains below, sequenced in a study of OX40 agonist ivuxolimab in advanced cancers. Sequencing used immunoSEQ multiplex PCR; TCRdb keeps in-frame clones, though not all of them. The sample records about 66,000 clones, 85% to 90% being singletons. Sequencing used CD4+ or CD8+ T cells sorted from blood, obtained in a trial of the OX40 agonist ivuxolimab. These receptor sequences come from an adult with an advanced solid tumor such as melanoma, head and neck, liver or kidney cancer.

The chain uses TRBV7-9 and TRBJ2-4; 10 nucleotides agree with TRBD1. CDR1 is SEHNR and CDR2 is FQNEAQ in the germline V gene (reference sequence). The CDR3 totals 19 residues. Trimming cost V 5 bases and J 0 bases; bases outside gene matches: 13. The CDR3 region is CASSIPTGQGTLAKNIQYF. The CDR3 bases are TGTGCCAGCAGCATACCGACGGGACAGGGGACTCTAGCCAAAAACATTCAGTACTTC.

V gene TRBV7-7 combines with J gene TRBJ1-5; D is undetermined. Germline CDR1 is SSHAT and CDR2 is FNYEAQ (reference sequence). V was shortened by 5 bases and J by 4 bases, with 9 bases between the two germline ends. The CDR3 is 13 amino acids. The CDR3 spells CASSPERNQPQHF. The CDR3 coding sequence is TGTGCCAGCAGCCCCGAAAGGAATCAGCCCCAGCATTTT.

This clone was counted a single time. The CDR3 nucleotides are TGTGCCAGCAGCTCGGACAGGGCGCTCCTCGCGCGGAATACGCAGTATTTT. The encoded protein is CASSSDRALLARNTQYF. This chain connects TRBV7-9 to TRBJ2-3, with 8 bases lining up with TRBD1. Germline trimming cut 4 bases from V and 7 bases from J; bases unmatched to any gene: 16. Germline V lookup: CDR1 SEHNR, CDR2 FQNEAQ (reference sequence). CDR3 length equals 17 residues.

The genes are TRBV7-2 and TRBJ1-1, with D possibly TRBD1 on 5 matching bases. The germline gives CDR1 SGHTA, CDR2 FQGNSA. Trimming took off 1 base at V and 11 bases at J, with 11 bases between the two ends. The CDR3 extends over 12 amino acids. The CDR3 bases are TGTGCCAGCAGCTTAGACCGTGGGACGGCTTTCTTT. Translating it yields CASSLDRGTAFF.

The V call is TRBV19, the J call TRBJ1-1, with no clear D. The V and J ends lost 5 bases and 0 bases respectively, with 4 bases between them. The CDR3 sequence is 12 residues long. Germline V gene lookup returns CDR1 LNHDA and CDR2 SQIVND (reference sequence). The CDR3: CASSVLNTEAFF. The CDR3 region has the DNA TGTGCCAGTAGTGTCCTGAACACTGAAGCTTTCTTT.

The CDR3 sequence is CASSPRDREDYGYTF. Written as DNA, the CDR3 is TGTGCCAGCAGCCCCCGGGACAGGGAGGACTATGGCTACACCTTC. V usage is TRBV9 and J usage is TRBJ1-2, with 9 nucleotides matching TRBD1. With V trimmed by 4 bases and J by 3 bases, 7 bases remained unmatched. The CDR3 is made up of 15 amino acids. From germline, CDR1 is SGDLS and CDR2 YYNGEE. Based on the CDR3 plus reference TRBV9 and TRBJ1-2, the full variable domain is DSGVTQTPKHLITATGQRVTLRCSPRSGDLSVYWYQQSLDQGLQFLIQYYNGEERAKGNILERFSAQQFPDLHSELNLSSLELGDSALYFCASSPRDREDYGYTFGSGTRLTVV.

This chain uses TRBV5-5 with TRBJ1-1; perhaps TRBD1 as D (5 bases). Germline V gives CDR1 SGHKS, CDR2 YYEKEE (reference sequence). CDR3 length equals 13 residues. With 4 bases removed from V and 4 bases from J, the gap between germline ends came to 11 bases. The CDR3 bases are TGTGCCAGCAGCGCTCCGGGACTCACTGAAGCTTTCTTT. Protein sequence: CASSAPGLTEAFF.

This clone appeared a single time. The V call is TRBV4-2, the J call TRBJ2-3, with D possibly matching TRBD1 (5 bases). Germline V gene data show CDR1 as LGHNA and CDR2 as YNFKEQ. V was pared by 1 base and J by 1 base, with 12 bases between. The CDR3 totals 16 residues. CDR3 protein: CASSQVVREGTDTQYF. In DNA form, the CDR3 reads TGTGCCAGCAGCCAAGTCGTCAGGGAAGGCACAGATACGCAGTATTTT.

The gene calls are TRBV9 and TRBJ1-2; TRBD1 matches 8 bases. This CDR3 comprises 12 residues. Trimming took 3 bases from V and 6 from J; bases not matched to a gene: 1. In germline, CDR1 is SGDLS, CDR2 YYNGEE. The CDR3 DNA is TGTGCCAGCAGCGACAGGGGGAATGGCTACACCTTC. It specifies CASSDRGNGYTF.

The rearrangement links TRBV5-5 to TRBJ1-2; 8 bases map to TRBD1. The CDR3 loop spans 18 amino acids. Germline V gene sequence: CDR1 SGHKS, CDR2 YYEKEE (reference sequence). After removal of 0 bases from V and 4 bases from J, the junction contained 14 bases not matched to a gene. The CDR3 is CASSLVGGGQVVRYGYTF. As DNA, the CDR3 is TGTGCCAGCAGCTTGGTAGGTGGGGGACAGGTCGTTCGCTATGGCTACACCTTC.

This clone was seen a handful of times. The V gene is TRBV19, the J gene TRBJ1-4; possibly TRBD1 for D (5 bases). Trimming took off 3 bases at V and 4 bases at J, with 9 bases between the two ends. Germline CDR1 reads LNHDA; CDR2 reads SQIVND (reference sequence). CDR3 length: 14 residues. CDR3 sequence: CASSIDRSNEKLFF. The CDR3 DNA reads TGTGCCAGTAGTATTGACAGAAGTAATGAAAAACTGTTTTTT.

This chain uses TRBV7-8 with TRBJ1-5; D is undetermined. Trimming cost V 2 bases and J 5 bases, with 10 bases left between them. There are 14 residues in the CDR3. The germline gives CDR1 SGHVS, CDR2 FQNEAQ. CDR3 sequence (DNA): TGTGCCAGCAGCTTATCGCGTCCTGATCAGCCCCAGCATTTT. Encoded protein: CASSLSRPDQPQHF.

The rearrangement joins TRBV10-1 to TRBJ2-3, with a tentative D call TRBD2 (5 bases). This CDR3 contains 12 residues. Per the germline V gene, CDR1 is WNHNN and CDR2 is SYGVQD (reference sequence). Trimming stripped 6 bases from V and 1 base from J, with 5 bases between. The CDR3 loop reads CASRRGTDTQYF. Written as DNA, the CDR3 is TGCGCCAGCAGGAGGGGCACAGATACGCAGTATTTT.

The V gene is TRBV29-1, the J gene TRBJ1-4; D might be TRBD1 (5 bases). The CDR3 has 12 amino acids. V was clipped by 2 bases and J by 7 bases, with 8 bases between them. Germline loops: CDR1 SQVTM, CDR2 ANQGSEA. The CDR3: CSVETGGEKLFF. The CDR3 DNA is TGCAGCGTTGAAACAGGCGGTGAAAAACTGTTTTTT.

A note on this clone: The same CDR3 also results from other DNA sequences found in this sample. The chain carries TRBV5-1 and TRBJ2-5; D ambiguous. The V gene lost 2 bases and the J gene lost 3 bases, with 2 bases spanning the gap. This CDR3 has 11 amino acids. Germline V gene sequence: CDR1 SGHRS, CDR2 YFSETQ. In DNA form, the CDR3 reads TGCGCCAGCAGCTTTAAAGAGACCCAGTACTTC. This codes for CASSFKETQYF.

This clone was observed a single time. The CDR3 spells CASSPGDLNTEAFF. The CDR3 DNA is TGTGCCAGCAGTCCAGGGGACCTGAACACTGAAGCTTTCTTT. The chain uses TRBV7-9 and TRBJ1-1, with D maybe TRBD1 (6 bases). The V gene's germline CDR1 is SEHNR and CDR2 FQNEAQ (reference sequence). The length of the CDR3 is 14 residues. V was clipped by 6 bases and J by 0 bases, with 11 bases between them.

The chain couples TRBV7-2 to TRBJ1-6; possible D gene TRBD1, 5 bases. Germline lookup yields CDR1 SGHTA and CDR2 FQGNSA. Trimming cost V 2 bases and J 14 bases, with 13 bases left between them. The CDR3 contains 13 residues. The CDR3 protein is CASSLITGPALHF. In DNA form, the CDR3 reads TGTGCCAGCAGCTTAATTACGGGGCCTGCCCTCCACTTT. The full variable domain, completed using reference TRBV7-2 and TRBJ1-6, is GAGVSQSPSNKVTEKGKDVELRCDPISGHTALYWYRQSLGQGLEFLIYFQGNSAPDKSGLPSDRFSAERTGGSVSTLTIQRTQQEDSAVYLCASSLITGPALHFGNGTRLTVT.

The CDR3 bases are TGTGCCAGCAGGGGGGCAGGGGCCGGTTCCTACGAGCAGTACTTC. Its protein product is CASRGAGAGSYEQYF. The V gene is TRBV6-1, the J gene TRBJ2-7; tentatively, D is TRBD1 (6 bases). Germline CDR1 is MNHNS and CDR2 is SASEGT. V shed 6 bases and J shed 1 base, with 16 bases lying between them. The CDR3 is 15 residues long.

This CDR3 reads CASTHQGAGDYEQYF. CDR3 in DNA: TGTGCCAGCACCCACCAGGGGGCCGGGGACTACGAGCAGTACTTC. The chain is built from TRBV28 and TRBJ2-7; 8 bases agree with TRBD1. Germline CDR1 reads MDHEN; CDR2 reads SYDVKM. After removal of 7 bases from V and 3 bases from J, the junction contained 11 bases not matched to a gene. This CDR3 is built from 15 residues.

The CDR3 here is CASGPEDRKLFF. CDR3 coding DNA: TGTGCTAGTGGTCCGGAGGATAGAAAACTGTTTTTT. The chain couples TRBV12-5 to TRBJ1-4; no clear D. Germline-derived CDR1 and CDR2 are LGHNT and FRNRAP. The germline V and J ends were trimmed by 5 bases and 10 bases, with 11 bases remaining between them. There are 12 residues in the CDR3.

This clone showed up just a few times. This chain links TRBV6-5 with TRBJ1-6; D might be TRBD1 (5 bases). The germline V gene has CDR1 MNHEY and CDR2 SVGAGI. The V end was cut by 5 bases, the J end by 8 bases, with 16 bases between. This CDR3 is 15 amino acids long. The CDR3 DNA is TGTGCCAGCAGTCGGGACGGTTCGCTTTATTCACCCCTCCACTTT. This translates into CASSRDGSLYSPLHF.

The gene calls are TRBV12-5 and TRBJ1-2; TRBD1 agrees at 7 bases. This CDR3 has 13 residues. Germline loops: CDR1 LGHNT, CDR2 FRNRAP. Losses at the gene ends were 3 bases for V and 5 bases for J; bases not matched to a gene: 3. CDR3 protein: CASGFEGAYGYTF. The DNA for the CDR3 is TGTGCTAGTGGTTTCGAGGGGGCTTATGGCTACACCTTC. Drawing the rest from reference TRBV12-5 and TRBJ1-2, the complete variable domain is DARVTQTPRHKVTEMGQEVTMRCQPILGHNTVFWYRQTMMQGLELLAYFRNRAPLDDSGMPKDRFSAEMPDATLATLKIQPSEPRDSAVYFCASGFEGAYGYTFGSGTRLTVV.

The chain links TRBV7-9 to TRBJ1-2, with 8 bases aligning to TRBD1. Germline-derived CDR1 and CDR2 are SEHNR and FQNEAQ (reference sequence). CDR3 length: 13 amino acids. V was clipped by 5 bases and J by 4 bases; unmatched bases: 3. This CDR3 reads CASSEDRVYGYTF. The CDR3 nucleotides are TGTGCCAGCAGCGAGGACAGGGTCTATGGCTACACCTTC.